The 15 T cell receptor beta chains listed next were all sequenced from one sample in a study of T cell responses to AZD1222 COVID-19 vaccine (dated by TCRdb to 2020 to 2023). Libraries were prepared through the immunoSEQ multiplex PCR assay. The source is immuneACCESS, and TCRdb retained only in-frame sequences with V and J called. Part of the clones is not carried over; for the studies checked, unresolved V genes explain less than half of this, and the remainder is unexplained. The sample records 110,000 to 150,000 clones, around 89% of which are singletons. The top ten hold 1.5% to 2% of the sample. The intended sense of this specimen's time point label: baseline before first vaccination. Specimen: peripheral blood, collected on day 0 of AZD1222 vaccination. The receptor source for this set is an adult in good health.

The CDR3 region has the DNA TGTGCCAGCAGGTTGGATCGAGGTGAGCAGTACTTC. This translates into CASRLDRGEQYF. The chain links TRBV6-6 to TRBJ2-7; no definite D call. The CDR3 sequence is 12 residues long. The germline V and J ends were trimmed by 6 bases and 7 bases, with 13 bases remaining between them. Germline CDR1 reads MNHNY; CDR2 reads SVGAGI (reference sequence).

The chain employs TRBV6-5 and TRBJ2-7, with TRBD1 identical over 9 bases. Germline-derived CDR1 and CDR2 are MNHEY and SVGAGI. The CDR3 is made up of 12 amino acids. Losses at the gene ends were 8 bases for V and 12 bases for J; bases not matched to a gene: 11. The CDR3 loop reads CASGRDRVFRYF. DNA of the CDR3: TGTGCCAGCGGCCGGGACAGGGTATTTCGGTACTTC.

The rearrangement joins TRBV20-1 to TRBJ2-7; D possibly uses TRBD1 or TRBD2 (5 bases each). CDR1 is DFQATT and CDR2 is SNEGSKA in the germline V gene (reference sequence). Trimming shortened V by 6 bases and J by 7 bases, and 10 bases separated the two germline ends. CDR3 length: 10 residues. The CDR3 sequence: CSAFGGEQYF. The DNA for the CDR3 is TGCAGTGCGTTTGGGGGTGAGCAGTACTTC.

V is TRBV6-5 and J is TRBJ1-2; TRBD1 matches at 9 bases. The germline gives CDR1 MNHEY, CDR2 SVGAGI. V was clipped by 8 bases and J by 5 bases; unmatched bases: 9. This CDR3 has 14 amino acids. In DNA, the CDR3 is TGTGCCAGCGGGACAGGGAACCGGGTGTATGGCTACACCTTC. As protein: CASGTGNRVYGYTF.

The chain employs TRBV6-4 and TRBJ1-1; a possible D gene is TRBD1 (5 bases). Germline V gives CDR1 MRHNA, CDR2 SNTAGT. The CDR3 contains 13 residues. V was pared by 6 bases and J by 2 bases, with 10 bases between. This chain's CDR3 is CASRLQENTEAFF. CDR3 coding DNA: TGTGCCAGCAGACTACAGGAAAACACTGAAGCTTTCTTT.

The CDR3 spells CASSLAVLGLDEQFF. The CDR3 nucleotides are TGTGCCAGCAGCTTAGCGGTGTTGGGTCTTGATGAGCAGTTCTTC. The chain joins TRBV7-8 to TRBJ2-1; no clear D gene. With 0 bases removed from V and 8 bases from J, the gap between germline ends came to 14 bases. From germline, CDR1 is SGHVS and CDR2 FQNEAQ. This CDR3 has 15 residues. Full variable domain (outside the CDR3, taken from reference TRBV7-8 and TRBJ2-1): GAGVSQSPRYKVAKRGQDVALRCDPISGHVSLFWYQQALGQGPEFLTYFQNEAQLDKSGLPSDRFFAERPEGSVSTLKIQRTQQEDSAVYLCASSLAVLGLDEQFFGPGTRLTVL.

CDR3 in amino acids: CASSFDRNYGYTF. The CDR3 coding sequence is TGTGCCAGCAGTTTCGACAGAAACTATGGCTACACCTTC. V and J are TRBV12-3 or TRBV12-4 and TRBJ1-2; weak D call: TRBD1 (5 bases). Trimming stripped 3 bases from V and 2 bases from J, with 7 bases between. The CDR3 loop spans 13 amino acids.

This clone was recorded once. The V gene is TRBV4-1, the J gene TRBJ1-1; no definite D call. CDR3 length: 19 amino acids. Trimming pared 0 bases from V and 1 base from J, leaving 21 bases between. CDR1 is MGHRA, CDR2 YSYEKL, per germline. In nucleotides, the CDR3 is TGCGCCAGCAGCCAAGAGGGTCTCCGGGCCACAGAAAGGAACACTGAAGCTTTCTTT. Translation: CASSQEGLRATERNTEAFF.

The chain links TRBV5-4 to TRBJ2-7; 9 bases are a match to TRBD1. The CDR3 has 12 amino acids. From germline, CDR1 is SGHNT and CDR2 YYREEE (reference sequence). V gave up 7 bases and J gave up 5 bases; unmatched junction bases: 4. CDR3 DNA: TGTGCCAGCCACAGGGGGCGCGACGAGCAGTACTTC. This gives the protein CASHRGRDEQYF.

This chain joins TRBV7-9 and TRBJ2-3, with no clear D. CDR1 and CDR2 (germline): SEHNR, FQNEAQ (reference sequence). This CDR3 spans 14 amino acids. The V end lost 4 bases, the J end lost 5 bases, and 13 bases lay between the germline ends. The CDR3 sequence: CASSSSTIVDTQYF. In DNA form, the CDR3 reads TGTGCCAGCAGCTCCTCGACGATCGTAGATACGCAGTATTTT.

This sequence joins TRBV4-1 and TRBJ1-5, with D hard to call. CDR1 is MGHRA and CDR2 is YSYEKL in the germline V gene. The CDR3 spans 13 residues. Trimming removed 3 bases from V and 6 bases from J, with 9 bases in between. CDR3 DNA: TGCGCCAGCAGCCAGGGTTATACTCAGCCCCAGCATTTT. Its translation: CASSQGYTQPQHF.

The chain employs TRBV5-1 and TRBJ2-1; D uncertain. This CDR3 contains 15 residues. V lost 4 bases to trimming and J lost 1 base, with 12 bases between them. Germline assignment: CDR1 SGHRS and CDR2 YFSETQ. DNA for the CDR3: TGCGCCAGCAGCCCCCGAGTCGGGTCCTACAATGAGCAGTTCTTC. It is translated as CASSPRVGSYNEQFF.

The gene calls are TRBV3-1 (or the pseudogene TRBV3-2) and TRBJ1-1; TRBD1 is a possible D gene (5 bases). CDR3 length: 13 amino acids. CDR1 is LGHDT and CDR2 is YNNKEL in the germline V gene (reference sequence). The V gene lost 4 bases and the J gene lost 8 bases, with 14 bases spanning the gap. CDR3 region: CASSRNAGKEAFF. The DNA of the CDR3 is TGTGCCAGCAGCCGGAACGCAGGGAAAGAAGCTTTCTTT.

CDR3 sequence: CASSTGLYNQPQHF. DNA of the CDR3: TGTGCCAGCAGTACCGGGCTCTACAATCAGCCCCAGCATTTT. The genes are TRBV27 and TRBJ1-5; D uncertain. Germline CDR1 reads MNHEY; CDR2 reads SMNVEV (reference sequence). The length of the CDR3 is 14 residues. The V end was cut by 5 bases, the J end by 3 bases, with 11 bases between.

This chain links TRBV6-5 with TRBJ2-7; 7 bases align to TRBD1. Unmatched junction bases numbered 8, after V lost 8 bases and J lost 4 bases. The germline CDR1 and CDR2 sequences are MNHEY and SVGAGI. There are 13 residues in the CDR3. This chain's CDR3 is CASSGQAVYEQYF. The CDR3 DNA follows: TGTGCCAGCTCTGGACAGGCGGTTTACGAGCAGTACTTC.